The clone carrying this T cell receptor (beta chain) was found a few times. Its antigen is not identified. The method was immunoSEQ multiplex PCR; TCRdb's version includes in-frame clones alone and lacks a portion of them. The table lists over 100,000 clones, about 90% of them singletons. Some second doses came at about 4 weeks and others at about 12 weeks; these were pooled. The data derive from a study of T cell responses to AZD1222 COVID-19 vaccine. Points from the study as a whole: Seropositive at baseline were only 5 or 6 AZD1222 recipients. With dominance at 160-218 and 743-854, vaccine-associated CD4 TCRs spanned spike.

CDR1 MNHEY and CDR2 SVGAGI come from the germline V gene. The V gene lost 2 bases and the J gene lost 7 bases, with 9 bases spanning the gap. This CDR3 is 14 amino acids long. The chain has TRBV6-5 and TRBJ1-6; D unresolved. This clonotype was sampled from an adult who received the AZD1222 COVID-19 vaccine. The sequencing used peripheral blood, collected 28 days after the second AZD1222 dose. CDR3 nucleotide sequence: TGTGCCAGCAGTTACACAGTGTCCAATTCACCCCTCCACTTT. It is translated as CASSYTVSNSPLHF.